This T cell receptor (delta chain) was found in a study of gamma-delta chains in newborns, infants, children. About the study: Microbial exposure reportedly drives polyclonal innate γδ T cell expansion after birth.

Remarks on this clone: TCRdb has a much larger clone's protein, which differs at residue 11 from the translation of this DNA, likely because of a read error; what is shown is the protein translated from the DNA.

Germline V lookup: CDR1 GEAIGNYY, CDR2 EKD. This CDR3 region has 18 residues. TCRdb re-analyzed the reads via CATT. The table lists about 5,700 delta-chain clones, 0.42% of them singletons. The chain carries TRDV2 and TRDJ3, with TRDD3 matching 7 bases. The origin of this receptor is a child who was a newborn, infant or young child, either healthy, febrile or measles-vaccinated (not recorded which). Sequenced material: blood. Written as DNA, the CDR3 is TGTGCCTGTGACGAATGGGGGACTCAACCCTGTGACACCCGACAGATGTTTTTC. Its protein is CACDEWGTQPCDTRQMFF.